Detailed here is one T cell receptor beta chain. Antigen specificity is unknown. The V gene's germline CDR1 is SGHDT and CDR2 YYEEEE. V gave up 4 bases and J gave up 0 bases, with 14 bases separating them. This CDR3 is 16 amino acids long. These data are taken from a study of molecular identifiers for immune sequencing clone quantification. As for the study in general: Four of five RNA aliquots from around 18,000 or 91,000 naive CD8 T cells were sequenced. The study's findings and limits: Identical TCR molecules that share a barcode could lead to an underestimation of highly expanded clone sizes. In naive cells, under 1% of molecules belonged to clones above 20 RNA copies, against over 97% in effector cells.

From the PCR reads, TCRdb called clonotypes with MiXCR, one entry per CDR3 protein. This sample has approximately 590,000 distinct CDR3 sequences, with 25% found just once. The receptor comes from a human donor in good health. Some libraries in this study had Jurkat cell RNA spiked in. The sample was naive CD8+ T cells from blood, with Jurkat cell RNA spiked in. Subset of the sample: FACS-sorted CD8+CD4-CCR7+CD45RA+ naive T cells. This chain connects TRBV5-6 to TRBJ2-1; the D is unclear. CDR3 in DNA: TGTGCCAGCAGCACGAGACCCGCGATCTCCTACAATGAGCAGTTCTTC. Protein product: CASSTRPAISYNEQFF.